The 15 T cell receptor beta chains reported below all come from one sample, sequenced in a study of identical twins. Using its own MiXCR run on the 5' RACE reads, TCRdb lists one record per CDR3 protein. The profile shows roughly 1,500,000 distinct CDR3 sequences, about 32% of them singletons. The specimen was cord blood. The receptor source for this set is a newborn girl in good health.

This clonotype came up a few times. The V gene is TRBV3-1, the J gene TRBJ2-3, with D uncertain. V lost 4 bases and J 2 bases, leaving 10 bases between the germline ends. This CDR3 has 14 amino acids. Germline V gene lookup returns CDR1 LGHDT and CDR2 YNNKEL (reference sequence). For the CDR3, the DNA is TGTGCCAGCAGCCCAGAGCCTAACACAGATACGCAGTATTTT. Residues: CASSPEPNTDTQYF.

This clonotype has more than one count but fewer than ten. The chain recombines TRBV11-2 with TRBJ2-1; 9 nucleotides match TRBD2. This CDR3 has 16 amino acids. The germline CDR1 and CDR2 sequences are SGHAT and FQNNGV. Trimming removed 6 bases from V and 7 bases from J; junction bases left unmatched: 13. The CDR3 nucleotides read TGTGCCAGCAGACCCGTAGCGGGGGCAAAAGGGAATGAGCAGTTCTTC. Amino acid sequence: CASRPVAGAKGNEQFF. Complete variable domain (other parts from reference TRBV11-2 and TRBJ2-1): EAGVAQSPRYKIIEKRQSVAFWCNPISGHATLYWYQQILGQGPKLLIQFQNNGVVDDSQLPKDRFSAERLKGVDSTLKIQPAKLEDSAVYLCASRPVAGAKGNEQFFGPGTRLTVL.

The CDR3 spells CASSQALGLGYTF. In nucleotides, the CDR3 is TGCGCCAGCAGCCAAGCTTTGGGGCTTGGCTACACCTTC. The chain uses TRBV4-1 and TRBJ1-2; possible D gene TRBD1, 5 bases. Trimming pared 1 base from V and 7 bases from J, leaving 10 bases between. The germline V gene has CDR1 MGHRA and CDR2 YSYEKL. The CDR3 is 13 amino acids.

This clonotype was found once. The V call is TRBV20-1, the J call TRBJ2-6; 7 bases line up with TRBD1. The CDR3 loop spans 17 amino acids. J lost 0 bases, V lost 4 bases, and 9 bases had no gene match. Germline CDR1 DFQATT, CDR2 SNEGSKA (reference sequence). The CDR3 is CSATQGPLVSGANVLTF. CDR3 nucleotide sequence: TGCAGTGCTACACAGGGGCCCCTCGTCTCTGGGGCCAACGTCCTGACTTTC.

This clonotype has only a few counts. V is TRBV4-1 and J is TRBJ2-4; TRBD2 matches at 13 bases. Germline lookup yields CDR1 MGHRA and CDR2 YSYEKL. Unmatched junction bases numbered 4, after V lost 3 bases and J lost 8 bases. This CDR3 is 15 amino acids long. CDR3 amino acids: CASSHPGLAGDIQYF. The CDR3 DNA reads TGCGCCAGCAGCCACCCAGGACTAGCGGGAGACATTCAGTACTTC.

This clonotype appeared a few times. CDR3 sequence (DNA): TGCGCCAGCAGTGAGTTCAGGCTGAGAACAGATACGCAGTATTTT. This gives the protein CASSEFRLRTDTQYF. V gene TRBV10-1 combines with J gene TRBJ2-3, with D unclear. The CDR3 runs 15 residues. CDR1 is WNHNN, CDR2 SYGVQD, per germline (reference sequence). V lost 1 base and J 3 bases, leaving 11 bases between the germline ends.

This chain links TRBV25-1 with TRBJ1-4; 9 bases match TRBD1. V dropped 5 bases and J dropped 4; count of bases not matched to a gene: 11. Germline V gene sequence: CDR1 MGHDK, CDR2 SYGVNS. This CDR3 has 17 residues. CDR3 bases: TGTGCCAGCAGTCCACGACAGGGGGTCTTGCTTAATGAAAAACTGTTTTTT. The encoded protein is CASSPRQGVLLNEKLFF.

The chain has TRBV3-1 and TRBJ1-2; possible D gene TRBD1, 6 bases. The CDR3 spans 15 residues. CDR1 and CDR2 from the germline V gene are LGHDT and YNNKEL (reference sequence). V lost 7 bases and J lost 0, with 15 bases in between. CDR3 protein: CASTPGGGPNYGYTF. In nucleotides, the CDR3 is TGTGCCAGCACCCCGGGCGGGGGCCCTAACTATGGCTACACCTTC.

This clonotype has at least ten counts. The gene calls are TRBV12-3 or TRBV12-4 and TRBJ2-7, with TRBD1 matching 8 bases. V shed 4 bases and J 5 bases; nucleotides not matched to a gene: 7. The CDR3 contains 14 residues. The CDR3 DNA reads TGTGCCAGCAGTTCCCGGACAGGGCGCAACGAGCAGTACTTC. Translation gives CASSSRTGRNEQYF.

The rearrangement joins TRBV3-1 to TRBJ2-4, with D possibly matching TRBD2 (5 bases). CDR1 and CDR2 from the germline V gene are LGHDT and YNNKEL (reference sequence). The V and J ends lost 1 base and 8 bases respectively, with 15 bases between them. CDR3 length: 15 amino acids. CDR3 nucleotide sequence: TGTGCCAGCAGCCAAGGGGGAGAGGCTGTCGACATTCAGTACTTC. Protein product: CASSQGGEAVDIQYF.

V is TRBV10-3 and J is TRBJ1-5, with D unclear. Trimming removed 6 bases at V and 6 bases at J, with 12 bases between. The CDR3 has 13 residues. CDR1 and CDR2 from the germline V gene are ENHRY and SYGVKD. CDR3 coding DNA: TGTGCCATCAGAGGACTCCCCTCTCAGCCCCAGCATTTT. The encoded protein is CAIRGLPSQPQHF.

The V and J genes are TRBV2 and TRBJ2-1; TRBD2 matches 14 bases. The CDR3 contains 15 residues. The trim removed 6 bases at V and 5 bases at J, leaving 3 bases unmatched. Germline V CDR1 and CDR2: SNHLY, FYNNEI. The CDR3 is CASRGTSGGHNEQFF. CDR3 coding DNA: TGTGCCAGCAGGGGGACTAGCGGGGGTCACAATGAGCAGTTCTTC.

To note about this clonotype: Sequence at one end of the junction differs from germline and may be a read error. The genes are TRBV29-1 and TRBJ2-5; D is uncertain. Germline CDR1 reads SQVTM; CDR2 reads ANQGSEA. This CDR3 has 14 amino acids. The CDR3 coding sequence is TGCGGCGTTCTCGGTCGCAGAAACCAAGAGACCCAGTACTTC. This codes for CGVLGRRNQETQYF. Together with reference TRBV29-1 and TRBJ2-5, the CDR3 gives the full variable domain: SAVISQKPSRDICQRGTSLTIQCQVDSQVTMMFWYRQQPGQSLTLIATANQGSEATYESGFVIDKFPISRPNLTFSTLTVSNMSPEDSSIYLCGVLGRRNQETQYFGPGTRLLVL.

The chain links TRBV19 to TRBJ2-5; 8 bases fit TRBD2. Germline CDR1 and CDR2: LNHDA and SQIVND (reference sequence). V dropped 3 bases and J dropped 11; count of bases not matched to a gene: 8. The CDR3 runs 13 residues. Here the CDR3 reads CASSIRREREQYF. In DNA, the CDR3 is TGTGCCAGTAGTATCCGAAGGGAGCGGGAGCAGTACTTC.

The chain uses TRBV9 and TRBJ2-1, with 13 positions matching TRBD2. Germline loops: CDR1 SGDLS, CDR2 YYNGEE. The CDR3 covers 16 residues. Trimming at V came to 3 bases and at J to 3 bases, leaving 3 bases not matched to a gene. CDR3 DNA: TGTGCCAGCAGCGCCCGACTAGCGGGGGGCTACAATGAGCAGTTCTTC. This sequence encodes CASSARLAGGYNEQFF.